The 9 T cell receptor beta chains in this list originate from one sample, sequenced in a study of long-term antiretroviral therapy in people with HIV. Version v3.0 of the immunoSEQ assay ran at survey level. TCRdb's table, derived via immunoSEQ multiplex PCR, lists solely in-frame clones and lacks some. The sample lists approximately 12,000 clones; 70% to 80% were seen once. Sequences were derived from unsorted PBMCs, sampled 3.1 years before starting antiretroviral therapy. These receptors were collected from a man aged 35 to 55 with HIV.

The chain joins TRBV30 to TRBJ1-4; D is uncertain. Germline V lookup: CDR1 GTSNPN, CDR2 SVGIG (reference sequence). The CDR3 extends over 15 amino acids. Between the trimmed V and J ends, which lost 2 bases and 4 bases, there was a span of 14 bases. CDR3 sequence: CAWSSLDGDNEKLFF. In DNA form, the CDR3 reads TGTGCCTGGAGTTCCCTCGACGGAGATAATGAAAAACTGTTTTTT.

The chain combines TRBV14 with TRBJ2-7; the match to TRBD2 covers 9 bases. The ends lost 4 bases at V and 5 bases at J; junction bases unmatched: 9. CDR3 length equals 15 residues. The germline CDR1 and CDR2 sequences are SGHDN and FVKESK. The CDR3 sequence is CASSPLLAGGHEQYF. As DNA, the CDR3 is TGTGCCAGCAGCCCCCTACTAGCGGGCGGACACGAGCAGTACTTC.

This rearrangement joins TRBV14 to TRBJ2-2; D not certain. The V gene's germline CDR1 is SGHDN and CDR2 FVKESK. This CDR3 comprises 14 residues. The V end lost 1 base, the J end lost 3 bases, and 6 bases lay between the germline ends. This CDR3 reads CASSQGPYTGELFF. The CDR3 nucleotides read TGTGCCAGCAGCCAAGGGCCATACACCGGGGAGCTGTTTTTT.

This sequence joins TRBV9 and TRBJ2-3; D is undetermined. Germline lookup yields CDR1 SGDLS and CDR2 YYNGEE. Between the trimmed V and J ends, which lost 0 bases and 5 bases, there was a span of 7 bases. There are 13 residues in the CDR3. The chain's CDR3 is CASSVGWEDTQYF. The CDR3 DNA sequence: TGTGCCAGCAGCGTAGGATGGGAAGATACGCAGTATTTT.

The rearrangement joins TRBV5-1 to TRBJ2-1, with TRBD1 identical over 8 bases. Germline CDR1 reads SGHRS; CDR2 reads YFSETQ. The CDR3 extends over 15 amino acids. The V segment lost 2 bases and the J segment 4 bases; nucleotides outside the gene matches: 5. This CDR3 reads CASSFRQGQYNEQFF. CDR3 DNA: TGCGCCAGCAGCTTTAGACAGGGGCAGTACAATGAGCAGTTCTTC.

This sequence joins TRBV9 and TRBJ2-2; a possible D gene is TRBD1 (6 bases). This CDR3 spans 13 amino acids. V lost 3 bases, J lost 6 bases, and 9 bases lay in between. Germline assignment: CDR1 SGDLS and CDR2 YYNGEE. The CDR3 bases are TGTGCCAGCAGCGGCAGGGGACCCGGGGAGCTGTTTTTT. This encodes CASSGRGPGELFF. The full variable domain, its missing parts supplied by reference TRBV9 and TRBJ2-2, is DSGVTQTPKHLITATGQRVTLRCSPRSGDLSVYWYQQSLDQGLQFLIQYYNGEERAKGNILERFSAQQFPDLHSELNLSSLELGDSALYFCASSGRGPGELFFGEGSRLTVL.

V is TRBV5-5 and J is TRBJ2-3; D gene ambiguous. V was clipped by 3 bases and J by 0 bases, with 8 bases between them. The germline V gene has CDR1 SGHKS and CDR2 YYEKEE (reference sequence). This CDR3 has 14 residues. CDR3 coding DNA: TGTGCCAGCAGCTCCTACGGTAGCACAGATACGCAGTATTTT. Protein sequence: CASSSYGSTDTQYF.

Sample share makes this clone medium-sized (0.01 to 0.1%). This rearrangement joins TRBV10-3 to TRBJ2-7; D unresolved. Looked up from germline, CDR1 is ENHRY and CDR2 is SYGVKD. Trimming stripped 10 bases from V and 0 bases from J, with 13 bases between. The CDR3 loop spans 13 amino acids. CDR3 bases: TGTGCCACCCGGATGGACCTCTCCTACGAGCAGTACTTC. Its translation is CATRMDLSYEQYF.

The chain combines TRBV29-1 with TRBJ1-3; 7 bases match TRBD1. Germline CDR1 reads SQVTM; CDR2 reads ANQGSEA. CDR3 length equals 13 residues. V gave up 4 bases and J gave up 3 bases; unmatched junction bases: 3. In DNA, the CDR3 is TGCAGCGTTGGACAGGGTAATGGAAACACCATATATTTT. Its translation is CSVGQGNGNTIYF. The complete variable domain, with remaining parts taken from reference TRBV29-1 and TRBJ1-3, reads SAVISQKPSRDICQRGTSLTIQCQVDSQVTMMFWYRQQPGQSLTLIATANQGSEATYESGFVIDKFPISRPNLTFSTLTVSNMSPEDSSIYLCSVGQGNGNTIYFGEGSWLTVV.